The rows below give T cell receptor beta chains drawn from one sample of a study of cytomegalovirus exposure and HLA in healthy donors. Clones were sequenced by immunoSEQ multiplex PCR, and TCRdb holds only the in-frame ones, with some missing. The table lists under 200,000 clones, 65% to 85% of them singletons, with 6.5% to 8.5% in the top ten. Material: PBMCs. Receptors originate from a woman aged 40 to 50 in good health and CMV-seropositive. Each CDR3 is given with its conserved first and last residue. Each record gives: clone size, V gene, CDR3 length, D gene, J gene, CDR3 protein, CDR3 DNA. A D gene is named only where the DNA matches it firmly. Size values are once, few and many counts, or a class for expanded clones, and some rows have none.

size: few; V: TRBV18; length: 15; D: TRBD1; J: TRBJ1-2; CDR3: CASSPRTGIDYGYTF; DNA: TGTGCCAGCTCACCCCGGACAGGGATAGACTATGGCTACACCTTC
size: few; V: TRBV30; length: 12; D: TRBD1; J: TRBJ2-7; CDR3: CAWGTGPYEQYF; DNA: TGTGCCTGGGGGACAGGCCCCTACGAGCAGTACTTC
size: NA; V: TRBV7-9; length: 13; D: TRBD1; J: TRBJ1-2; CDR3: CSSSRDREPGYTF; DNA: TGTTCCAGCAGCCGAGACAGGGAACCAGGCTACACCTTC
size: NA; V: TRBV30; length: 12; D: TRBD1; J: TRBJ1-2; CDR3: CAWNEQGADYTF; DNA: TGTGCCTGGAATGAACAGGGGGCCGACTACACCTTC
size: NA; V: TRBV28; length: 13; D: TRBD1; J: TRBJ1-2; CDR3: CASQPGGGYGYTF; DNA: TGTGCCAGCCAACCAGGGGGTGGCTATGGCTACACCTTC
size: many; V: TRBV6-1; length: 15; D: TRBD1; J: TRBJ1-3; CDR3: CASRMDRGSGNTIYF; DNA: TGTGCCAGCAGGATGGACAGGGGATCTGGAAACACCATATATTTT
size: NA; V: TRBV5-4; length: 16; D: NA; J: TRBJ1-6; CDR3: CASSLDGNGFYSPLHF; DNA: TGTGCCAGCAGCTTGGATGGAAACGGGTTCTATTCACCCCTCCACTTT
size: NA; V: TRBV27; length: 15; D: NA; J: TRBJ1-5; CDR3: CASSSYGDPHQPQHF; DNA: TGTGCCAGCAGTTCATACGGGGATCCTCATCAGCCCCAGCATTTT
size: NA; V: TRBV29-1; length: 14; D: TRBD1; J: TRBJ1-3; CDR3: CSVSRGISGNTIYF; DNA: TGCAGCGTCTCCAGGGGGATCTCTGGAAACACCATATATTTT
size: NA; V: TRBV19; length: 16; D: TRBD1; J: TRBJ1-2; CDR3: CASSIDHQTGAYGYTF; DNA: TGTGCCAGTAGTATAGACCACCAGACAGGGGCCTATGGCTACACCTTC
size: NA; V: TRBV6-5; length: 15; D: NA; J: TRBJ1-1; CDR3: CASSYSIEGAWEAFF; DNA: TGTGCCAGCAGTTACTCGATTGAAGGGGCTTGGGAAGCTTTCTTT
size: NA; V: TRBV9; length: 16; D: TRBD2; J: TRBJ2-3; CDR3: CASSLGTSGGTDTQYF; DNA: TGTGCCAGCAGCCTCGGGACTAGCGGGGGCACAGATACGCAGTATTTT
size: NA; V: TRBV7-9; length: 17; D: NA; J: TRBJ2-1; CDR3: CSSSLGGGVGSYNEQFF; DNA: TGTTCCAGCAGCTTAGGGGGCGGGGTGGGGTCCTACAATGAGCAGTTCTTC
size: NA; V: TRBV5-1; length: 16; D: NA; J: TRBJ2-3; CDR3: CASSSVGGGGTDTQYF; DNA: TGCGCCAGCAGTTCGGTCGGTGGCGGCGGCACAGATACGCAGTATTTT
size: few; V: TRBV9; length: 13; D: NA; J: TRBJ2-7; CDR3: CASSSAGGYEQYF; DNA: TGTGCCAGCAGCTCCGCAGGGGGGTACGAGCAGTACTTC
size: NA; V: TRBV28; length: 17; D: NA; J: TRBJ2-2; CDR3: CASSLASGQPITGELFF; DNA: TGTGCCAGCAGTTTAGCCAGCGGACAGCCGATTACCGGGGAGCTGTTTTTT
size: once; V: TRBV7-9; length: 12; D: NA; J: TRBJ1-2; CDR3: CSSSFQEAGYTF; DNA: TGTTCCAGCAGCTTCCAGGAGGCGGGCTACACCTTC
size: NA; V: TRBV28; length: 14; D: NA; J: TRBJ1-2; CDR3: CASSPPNRDTSYTF; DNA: TGTGCCAGCAGTCCGCCCAACAGAGATACGAGCTACACCTTC
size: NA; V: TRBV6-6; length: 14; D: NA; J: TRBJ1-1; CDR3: CASSYSRRAGEAFF; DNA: TGTGCCAGCAGTTACTCGAGGCGGGCGGGTGAAGCTTTCTTT
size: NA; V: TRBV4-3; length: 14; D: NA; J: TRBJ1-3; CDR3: CASSRDNSGNTIYF; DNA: TGCGCCAGCAGCCGAGACAACTCTGGAAACACCATATATTTT
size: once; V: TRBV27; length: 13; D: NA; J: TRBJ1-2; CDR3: CASSPREAYGYTF; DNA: TGTGCCAGCAGTCCCCGGGAAGCCTATGGCTACACCTTC
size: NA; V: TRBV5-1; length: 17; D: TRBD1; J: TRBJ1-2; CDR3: CASSLGDRGILNYGYTF; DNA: TGCGCCAGCAGCTTGGGGGACAGGGGGATTCTAAACTATGGCTACACCTTC